The clone carrying this T cell receptor (beta chain) occurred many times. The antigen remains unidentified. The entry originates in a study of T cells in Graves' hyperthyroidism and ophthalmopathy. Study in general: It was at initial diagnosis, before any treatment, that peripheral blood was collected.

The CDR3 regions of TCR beta were amplified from RNA transcripts. The HTBI primer set was used in a first-round RT-PCR of the TCR CDR3. TCRdb redid the calling of the multiplex PCR reads with MiXCR, one entry per CDR3 protein. The profile covers 650,000 to 700,000 distinct CDR3 sequences, with 17% appearing a single time and less than 20% taken by the ten largest. Germline V CDR1 and CDR2: MDHEN, SYDVKM. This CDR3 contains 16 residues. Trimming stripped 1 base from V and 2 bases from J, with 11 bases between. Overall study findings and caveats: Most thyroid-expanded clonotypes above 0.001 were also found in blood.

For Graves' hyperthyroidism to be stable, ophthalmopathy could not progress within 18 months. Uncontrolled infection, other autoimmune disease, pregnancy or lactation excluded patients. The sequence was collected from a man aged 50 to 60 with Graves' hyperthyroidism. The sequencing sample was made of blood. The V call is TRBV28, the J call TRBJ1-4; TRBD1 might be the D (6 bases). The CDR3 DNA is TGTGCCAGCAGTTTATCACAGGGTAACACTAATGAAAAACTGTTTTTT. Its translation: CASSLSQGNTNEKLFF.